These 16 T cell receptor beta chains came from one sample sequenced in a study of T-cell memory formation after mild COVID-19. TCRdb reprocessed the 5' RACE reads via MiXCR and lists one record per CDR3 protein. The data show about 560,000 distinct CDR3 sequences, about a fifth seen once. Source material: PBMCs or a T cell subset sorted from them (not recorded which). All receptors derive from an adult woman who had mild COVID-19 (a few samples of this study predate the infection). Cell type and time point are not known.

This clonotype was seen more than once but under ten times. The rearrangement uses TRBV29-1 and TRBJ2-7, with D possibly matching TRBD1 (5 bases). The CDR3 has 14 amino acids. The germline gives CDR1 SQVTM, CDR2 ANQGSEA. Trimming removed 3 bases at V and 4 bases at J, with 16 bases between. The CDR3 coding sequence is TGCAGCGTTGATTGCAGGAGACAGCTATACGAGCAGTACTTC. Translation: CSVDCRRQLYEQYF.

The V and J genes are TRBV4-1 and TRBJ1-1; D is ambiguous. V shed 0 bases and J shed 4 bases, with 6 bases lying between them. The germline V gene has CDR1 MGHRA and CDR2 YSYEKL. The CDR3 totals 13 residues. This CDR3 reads CASSQDWSTEAFF. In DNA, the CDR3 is TGCGCCAGCAGCCAAGATTGGAGCACTGAAGCTTTCTTT.

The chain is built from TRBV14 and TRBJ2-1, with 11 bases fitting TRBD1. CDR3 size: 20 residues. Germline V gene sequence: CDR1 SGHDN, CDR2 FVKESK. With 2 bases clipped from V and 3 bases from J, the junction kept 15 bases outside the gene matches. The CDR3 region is CASSQLRTGGTSGLYNEQFF. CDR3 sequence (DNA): TGTGCCAGCAGCCAACTTAGGACAGGGGGCACGAGCGGGCTCTACAATGAGCAGTTCTTC.

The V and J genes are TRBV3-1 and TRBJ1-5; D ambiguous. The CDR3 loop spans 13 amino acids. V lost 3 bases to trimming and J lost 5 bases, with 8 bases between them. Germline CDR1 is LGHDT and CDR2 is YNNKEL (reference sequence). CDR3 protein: CASSHLGYQPQHF. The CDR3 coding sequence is TGTGCCAGCAGCCACCTGGGGTATCAGCCCCAGCATTTT.

The CDR3 region has the DNA TGTGCCAGCAGCCCCCGGTTTTTCTCCTACGAGCAGTACTTC. Protein product: CASSPRFFSYEQYF. This chain connects TRBV7-9 to TRBJ2-7; D remains ambiguous. In germline, CDR1 is SEHNR, CDR2 FQNEAQ (reference sequence). The CDR3 spans 14 residues. The ends were cut back, 5 bases at V and 0 bases at J, with 11 bases in the middle.

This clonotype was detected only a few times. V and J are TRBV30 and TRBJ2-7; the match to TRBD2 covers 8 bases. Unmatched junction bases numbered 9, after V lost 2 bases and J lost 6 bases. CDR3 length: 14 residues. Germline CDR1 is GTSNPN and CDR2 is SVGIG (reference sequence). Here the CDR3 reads CAWSLKREIVEQYF. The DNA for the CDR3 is TGTGCCTGGAGTCTTAAGCGGGAGATCGTCGAGCAGTACTTC.

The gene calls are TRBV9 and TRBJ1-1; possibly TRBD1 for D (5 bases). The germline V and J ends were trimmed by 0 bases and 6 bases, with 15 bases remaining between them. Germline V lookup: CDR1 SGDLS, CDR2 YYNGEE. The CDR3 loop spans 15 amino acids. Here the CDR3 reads CASSVEEGRYAEAFF. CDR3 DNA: TGTGCCAGCAGCGTAGAAGAGGGGAGGTACGCTGAAGCTTTCTTT.

The CDR3 region is CASSRTTGPNQPQHF. The CDR3 region has the DNA TGTGCCAGCAGCCGTACGACAGGTCCAAATCAGCCCCAGCATTTT. The gene calls are TRBV7-9 and TRBJ1-5; D might be TRBD1 (6 bases). The ends were cut back, 5 bases at V and 4 bases at J, with 15 bases in the middle. Germline CDR1 and CDR2: SEHNR and FQNEAQ (reference sequence). This CDR3 spans 15 amino acids.

The CDR3 loop is CASSPKTGLVVSPLHF. For the CDR3, the DNA is TGCGCCAGCAGCCCGAAGACAGGGCTAGTTGTTTCACCCCTCCACTTT. The J gene is TRBJ1-6, the V gene TRBV4-1; 7 bases line up with TRBD1. CDR3 length: 16 amino acids. Germline-derived CDR1 and CDR2 are MGHRA and YSYEKL. Unmatched junction bases numbered 12, after V lost 4 bases and J lost 9 bases.

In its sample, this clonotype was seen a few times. As DNA, the CDR3 is TGTGCCAGCAGTTGGCGGGGAGGCACAGATACGCAGTATTTT. Amino acids: CASSWRGGTDTQYF. The chain employs TRBV6-5 and TRBJ2-3; weak D call: TRBD2 (6 bases). The CDR3 totals 14 residues. Trimming removed 4 bases from V and 1 base from J, with 9 bases in between. CDR1 and CDR2 from the germline V gene are MNHEY and SVGAGI.

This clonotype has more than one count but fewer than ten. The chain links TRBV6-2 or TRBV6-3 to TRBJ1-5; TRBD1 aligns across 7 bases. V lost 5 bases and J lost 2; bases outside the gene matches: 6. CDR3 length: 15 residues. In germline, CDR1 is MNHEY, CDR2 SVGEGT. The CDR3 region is CASSPAGQGNQPQHF. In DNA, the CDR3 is TGTGCCAGCAGTCCCGCTGGACAGGGCAATCAGCCCCAGCATTTT.

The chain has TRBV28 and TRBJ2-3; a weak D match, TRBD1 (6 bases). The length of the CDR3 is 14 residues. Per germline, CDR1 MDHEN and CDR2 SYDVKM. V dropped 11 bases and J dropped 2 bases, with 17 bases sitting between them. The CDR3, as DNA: TGTGCCGGTACAGGGCCAGCCACCACAGATACGCAGTATTTT. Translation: CAGTGPATTDTQYF.

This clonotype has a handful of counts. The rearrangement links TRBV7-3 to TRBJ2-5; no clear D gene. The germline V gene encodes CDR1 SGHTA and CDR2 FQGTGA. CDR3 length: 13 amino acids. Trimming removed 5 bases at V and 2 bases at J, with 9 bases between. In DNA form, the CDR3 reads TGTGCCAGCAGCCGCGACTTGCAAGAGACCCAGTACTTC. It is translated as CASSRDLQETQYF.

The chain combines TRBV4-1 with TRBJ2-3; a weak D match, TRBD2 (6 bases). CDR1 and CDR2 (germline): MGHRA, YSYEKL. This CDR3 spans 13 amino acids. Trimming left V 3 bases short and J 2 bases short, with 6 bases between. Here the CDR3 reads CASSQDYTDTQYF. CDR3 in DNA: TGCGCCAGCAGCCAGGACTACACAGATACGCAGTATTTT.

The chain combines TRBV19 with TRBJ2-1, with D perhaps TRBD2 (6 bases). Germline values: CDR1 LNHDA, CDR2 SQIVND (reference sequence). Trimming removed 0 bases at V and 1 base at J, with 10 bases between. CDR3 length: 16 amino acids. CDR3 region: CASSIDIGGSYNEQFF. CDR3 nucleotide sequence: TGTGCCAGTAGTATAGATATCGGGGGATCCTACAATGAGCAGTTCTTC.

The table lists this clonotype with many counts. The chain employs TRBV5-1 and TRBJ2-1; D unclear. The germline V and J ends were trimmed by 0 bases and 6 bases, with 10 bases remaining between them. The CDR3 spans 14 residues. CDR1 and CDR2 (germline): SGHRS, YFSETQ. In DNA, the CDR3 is TGCGCCAGCAGCTTGGTTCCGGCTAGCAATGAGCAGTTCTTC. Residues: CASSLVPASNEQFF.